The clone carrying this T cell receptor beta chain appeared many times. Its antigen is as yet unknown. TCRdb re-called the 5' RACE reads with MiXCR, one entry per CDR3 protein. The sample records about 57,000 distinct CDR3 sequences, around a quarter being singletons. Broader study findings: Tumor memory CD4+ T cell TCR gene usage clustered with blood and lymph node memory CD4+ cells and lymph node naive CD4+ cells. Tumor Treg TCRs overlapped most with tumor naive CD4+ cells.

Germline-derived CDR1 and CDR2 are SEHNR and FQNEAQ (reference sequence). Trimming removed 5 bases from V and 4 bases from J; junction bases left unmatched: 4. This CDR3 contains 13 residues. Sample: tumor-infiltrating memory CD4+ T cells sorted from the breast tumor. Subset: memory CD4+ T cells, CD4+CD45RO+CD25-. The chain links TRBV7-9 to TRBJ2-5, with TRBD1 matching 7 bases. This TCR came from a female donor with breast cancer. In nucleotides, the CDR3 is TGTGCCAGCAGCCCGCGACAGGGAGAGACCCAGTACTTC. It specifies CASSPRQGETQYF.